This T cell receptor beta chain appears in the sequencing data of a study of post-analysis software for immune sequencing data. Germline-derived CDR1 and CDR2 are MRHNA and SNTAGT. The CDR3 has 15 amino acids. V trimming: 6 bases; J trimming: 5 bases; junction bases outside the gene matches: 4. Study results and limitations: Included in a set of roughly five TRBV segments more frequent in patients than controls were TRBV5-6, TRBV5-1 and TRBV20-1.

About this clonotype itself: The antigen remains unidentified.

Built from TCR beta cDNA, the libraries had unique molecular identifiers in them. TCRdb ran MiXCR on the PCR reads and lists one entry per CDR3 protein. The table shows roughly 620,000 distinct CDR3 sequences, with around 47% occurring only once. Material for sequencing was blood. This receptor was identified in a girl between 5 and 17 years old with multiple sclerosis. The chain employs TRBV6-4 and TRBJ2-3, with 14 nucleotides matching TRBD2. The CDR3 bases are TGTGCCAGCAGCGGCGGGACTAGCGGGGGAGATACGCAGTATTTT. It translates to CASSGGTSGGDTQYF.